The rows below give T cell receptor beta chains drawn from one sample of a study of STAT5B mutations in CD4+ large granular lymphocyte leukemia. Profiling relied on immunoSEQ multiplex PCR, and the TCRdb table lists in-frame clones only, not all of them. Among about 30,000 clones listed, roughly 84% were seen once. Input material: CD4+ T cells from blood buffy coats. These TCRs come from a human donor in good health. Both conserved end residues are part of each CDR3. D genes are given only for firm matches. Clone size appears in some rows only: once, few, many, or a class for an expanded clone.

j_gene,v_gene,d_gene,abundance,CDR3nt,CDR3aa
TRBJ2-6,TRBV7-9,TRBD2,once,TGTGCCAGCAGCCCGATGACACTTGGGGGGGGCTCTGGGGCCAACGTCCTGACTTTC,CASSPMTLGGGSGANVLTF
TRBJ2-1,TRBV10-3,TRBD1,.,TGTGCCATCAGTGAGTCGACCCACCTCGGGACAGGGGGTTTCAATGAGCAGTTCTTC,CAISESTHLGTGGFNEQFF
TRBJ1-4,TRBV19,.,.,TGTGCCAGTAATTCCGAGGGCCGTCCTAATGAAAAACTGTTTTTT,CASNSEGRPNEKLFF
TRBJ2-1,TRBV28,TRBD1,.,TGTGCCAGCAGTTTAGGCGGACAGGGGGGCTCGCAGTTCTTC,CASSLGGQGGSQFF
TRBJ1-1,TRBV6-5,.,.,TGTGCCAGCACCACGCGGGGACAAGTGGAAGCTTTCTTT,CASTTRGQVEAFF
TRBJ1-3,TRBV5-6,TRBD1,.,TGTGCCAGCAGCTTAAGTCCGACAGGGAATCTTGGAAACACCATATATTTT,CASSLSPTGNLGNTIYF
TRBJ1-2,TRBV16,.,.,TGTGCCAGCAGCCAATCACGGACAGGCTACACCTTC,CASSQSRTGYTF
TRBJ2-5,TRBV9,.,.,TGTGCCAGCAGCGTAGGTAGGAGGGGGGGGTTCCAAGAGACCCAGTACTTC,CASSVGRRGGFQETQYF
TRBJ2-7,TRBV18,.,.,TGTGCCAGCTCACAGACAGAAGGCTTCTACGAGCAGTACTTC,CASSQTEGFYEQYF
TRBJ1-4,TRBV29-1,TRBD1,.,TGCAGCGCCGGGACAGGGCTAGCAACTAATGAAAAACTGTTTTTT,CSAGTGLATNEKLFF
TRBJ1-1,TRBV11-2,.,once,TGTGCCAGCAGCTTGCGGGGGACGGACACTGAAGCTTTCTTT,CASSLRGTDTEAFF
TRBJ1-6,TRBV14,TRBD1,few,TGTGCCAGCAGTTACGACAGGGCGGGGTCACCCCTCCACTTT,CASSYDRAGSPLHF
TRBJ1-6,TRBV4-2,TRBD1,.,TGTGCCAGCAGCCAGCAGAGACAGGGAGACCAGAATTCACCCCTCCACTTT,CASSQQRQGDQNSPLHF
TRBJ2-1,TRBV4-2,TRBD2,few,TGTGCCAGCAGCGGGACTAGCGGGAGTTTTGAGCAGTTCTTC,CASSGTSGSFEQFF
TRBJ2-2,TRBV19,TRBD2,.,TGTGCCAGTAGTTTTCGGGGGGGCAACACCGGGGAGCTGTTTTTT,CASSFRGGNTGELFF
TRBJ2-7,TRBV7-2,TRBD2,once,TGTGCCAGCAGCAAACTAGCGGGGGGGTACGAGCAGTACTTC,CASSKLAGGYEQYF
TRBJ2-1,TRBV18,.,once,TGTGCCAGCTCAACCGACAGGAGTTCCTACAATGAGCAGTTCTTC,CASSTDRSSYNEQFF
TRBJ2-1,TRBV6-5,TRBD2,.,TGTGCCAGCACGCGGGGGTCCTACAATGAGCAGTTCTTC,CASTRGSYNEQFF
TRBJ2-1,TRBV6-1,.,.,TGTGCCAGCAGTGGTCAGCGGAGGGGCTCCTACAATGAGCAGTTCTTC,CASSGQRRGSYNEQFF
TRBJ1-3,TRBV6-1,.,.,TGTGCCAGCAGTGAGGCCAGCTCTGGAAACACCATATATTTT,CASSEASSGNTIYF
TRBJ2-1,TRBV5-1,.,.,TGCGCCAGCAGCTTGGACGGTAGCTCCTACAATGAGCAGTTCTTC,CASSLDGSSYNEQFF
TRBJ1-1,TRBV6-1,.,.,TGTGCCAGCAGCCTACAGGGACACACTGAAGCTTTCTTT,CASSLQGHTEAFF
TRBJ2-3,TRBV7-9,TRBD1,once,TGTGCCAGCACCATTAGAGGGGGCGCGACAGATACGCAGTATTTT,CASTIRGGATDTQYF
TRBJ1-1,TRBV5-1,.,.,TGCGCCAGCAGCTTCACAAGGGACACTGAAGCTTTCTTT,CASSFTRDTEAFF
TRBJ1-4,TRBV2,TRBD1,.,TGTGCCAGCAGGGAAGACAGGGTAGTGGAAAAACTGTTTTTT,CASREDRVVEKLFF
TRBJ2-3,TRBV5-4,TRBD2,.,TGTGCCAGCAGCTTCCTAGCGGGAGGGAGCACAGATACGCAGTATTTT,CASSFLAGGSTDTQYF
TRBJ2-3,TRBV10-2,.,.,TGCGCCAGCAGTATTAGCACAGATACGCAGTATTTT,CASSISTDTQYF
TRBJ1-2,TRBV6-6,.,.,TGTGCCAGCAGTAAGGACACGATAGCTAACTATGGCTACACCTTC,CASSKDTIANYGYTF
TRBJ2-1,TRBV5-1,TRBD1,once,TGCGCCAGCACCCCGGGACAGGGGGCGCGTGAGCAGTTCTTC,CASTPGQGAREQFF
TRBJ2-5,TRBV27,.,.,TGTGCCAGCAGCCGTTTGGGGGCAGGGGAGACCCAGTACTTC,CASSRLGAGETQYF
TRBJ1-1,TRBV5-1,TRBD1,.,TGCGCCAGCAGCTTGGCCGGGGACAGAGAAGCTTTCTTT,CASSLAGDREAFF
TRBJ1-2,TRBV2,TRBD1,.,TGTGCCAGCAGTGAGAGCCGCGACAGGGGCTATGGCTACACCTTC,CASSESRDRGYGYTF
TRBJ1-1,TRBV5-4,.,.,TGTGCCAGCAGCCCGGGACGGCTTATGAACACTGAAGCTTTCTTT,CASSPGRLMNTEAFF
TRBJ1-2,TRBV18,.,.,TGTGCCAGCTCACCCCTAAACTATGGCTACACCTTC,CASSPLNYGYTF
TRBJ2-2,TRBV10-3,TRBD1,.,TGTGCCATCAGTGAGTTTCCGGGACAGAAGACCGGGGAGCTGTTTTTT,CAISEFPGQKTGELFF
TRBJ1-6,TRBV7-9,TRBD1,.,TGTGCCAGCAGCTTAGGGACAGGGGTGTCACCCCTCCACTTT,CASSLGTGVSPLHF
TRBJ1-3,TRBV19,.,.,TGTGCCAGTAGTCCCACCCCTGGAAACACCATATATTTT,CASSPTPGNTIYF
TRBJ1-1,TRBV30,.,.,TGTGCCTGGAGCCGCGGGTACGGGAACACTGAAGCTTTCTTT,CAWSRGYGNTEAFF
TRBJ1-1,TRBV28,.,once,TGTGCCACCCCTGAAGCTTTCTTT,CATPEAFF
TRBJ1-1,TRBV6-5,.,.,TGTGCCAGCAGTCACGAAACGAACACTGAAGCTTTCTTT,CASSHETNTEAFF
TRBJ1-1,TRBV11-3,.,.,TGTGCCAGCACCCCTGACACGCCGGGGGCTGAAGCTTTCTTT,CASTPDTPGAEAFF